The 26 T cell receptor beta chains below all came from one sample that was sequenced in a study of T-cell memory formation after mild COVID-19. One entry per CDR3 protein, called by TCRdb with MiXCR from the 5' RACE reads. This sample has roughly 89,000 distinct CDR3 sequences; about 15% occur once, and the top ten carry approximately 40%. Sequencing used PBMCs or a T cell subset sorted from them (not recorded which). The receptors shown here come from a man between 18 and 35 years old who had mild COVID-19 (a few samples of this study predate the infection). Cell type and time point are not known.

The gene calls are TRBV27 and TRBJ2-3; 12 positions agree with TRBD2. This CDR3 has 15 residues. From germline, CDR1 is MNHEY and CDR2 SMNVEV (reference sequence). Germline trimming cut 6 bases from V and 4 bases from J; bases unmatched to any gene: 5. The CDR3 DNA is TGTGCCAGCAGCATACTAGCGGGGGGAGCAGATACGCAGTATTTT. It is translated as CASSILAGGADTQYF.

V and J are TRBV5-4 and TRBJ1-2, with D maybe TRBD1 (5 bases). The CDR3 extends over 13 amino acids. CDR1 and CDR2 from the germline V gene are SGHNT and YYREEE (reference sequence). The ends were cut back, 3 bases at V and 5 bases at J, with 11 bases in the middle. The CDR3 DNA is TGTGCCAGCAGCTCATGGGGGGAGTATGGCTACACCTTC. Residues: CASSSWGEYGYTF.

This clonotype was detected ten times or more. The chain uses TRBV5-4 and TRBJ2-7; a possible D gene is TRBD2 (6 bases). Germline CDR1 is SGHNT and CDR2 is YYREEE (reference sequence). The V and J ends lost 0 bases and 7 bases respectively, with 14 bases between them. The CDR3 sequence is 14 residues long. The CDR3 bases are TGTGCCAGCAGCTTGGGGGTCTCCGCGGGGGAGCAGTACTTC. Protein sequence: CASSLGVSAGEQYF.

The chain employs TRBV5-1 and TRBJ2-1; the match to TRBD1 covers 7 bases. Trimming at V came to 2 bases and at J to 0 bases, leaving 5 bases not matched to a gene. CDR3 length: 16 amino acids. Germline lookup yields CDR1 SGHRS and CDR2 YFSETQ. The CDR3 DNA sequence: TGCGCCAGCAGCTTCCCGACAGGGAGCTCCTACAATGAGCAGTTCTTC. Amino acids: CASSFPTGSSYNEQFF.

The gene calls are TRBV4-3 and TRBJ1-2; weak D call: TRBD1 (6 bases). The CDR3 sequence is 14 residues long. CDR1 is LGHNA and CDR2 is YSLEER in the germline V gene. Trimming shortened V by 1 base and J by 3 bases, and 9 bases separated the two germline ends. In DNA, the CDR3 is TGCGCCAGCAGCCAAGCGGCAGGGGACTATGGCTACACCTTC. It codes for CASSQAAGDYGYTF.

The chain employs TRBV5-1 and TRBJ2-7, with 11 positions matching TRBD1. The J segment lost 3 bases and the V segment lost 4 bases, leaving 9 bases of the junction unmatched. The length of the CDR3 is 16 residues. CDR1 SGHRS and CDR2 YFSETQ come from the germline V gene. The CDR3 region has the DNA TGCGCCAGCAGCCCTGGACAGGGGGCGAAGGACTACGAGCAGTACTTC. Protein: CASSPGQGAKDYEQYF.

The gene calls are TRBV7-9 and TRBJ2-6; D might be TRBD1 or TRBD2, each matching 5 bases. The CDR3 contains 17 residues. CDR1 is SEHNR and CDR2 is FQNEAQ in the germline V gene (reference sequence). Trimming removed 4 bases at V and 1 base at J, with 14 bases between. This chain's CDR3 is CASSSGTGFSGANVLTF. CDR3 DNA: TGTGCCAGCAGCTCCGGGACGGGCTTTTCTGGGGCCAACGTCCTGACTTTC.

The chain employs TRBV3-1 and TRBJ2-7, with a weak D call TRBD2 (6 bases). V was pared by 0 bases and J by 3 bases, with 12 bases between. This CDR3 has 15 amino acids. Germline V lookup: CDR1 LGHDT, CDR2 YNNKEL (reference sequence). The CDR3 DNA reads TGTGCCAGCAGCCAAGATCCTAGCGAGTACTACGAGCAGTACTTC. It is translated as CASSQDPSEYYEQYF.

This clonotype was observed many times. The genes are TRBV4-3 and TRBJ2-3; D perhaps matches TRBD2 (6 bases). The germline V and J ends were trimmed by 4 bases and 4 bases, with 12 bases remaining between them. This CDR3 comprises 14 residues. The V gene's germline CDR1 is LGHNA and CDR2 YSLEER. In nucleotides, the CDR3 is TGCGCCAGCAGCCTCCGGGGAGGCGCAGATACGCAGTATTTT. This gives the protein CASSLRGGADTQYF.

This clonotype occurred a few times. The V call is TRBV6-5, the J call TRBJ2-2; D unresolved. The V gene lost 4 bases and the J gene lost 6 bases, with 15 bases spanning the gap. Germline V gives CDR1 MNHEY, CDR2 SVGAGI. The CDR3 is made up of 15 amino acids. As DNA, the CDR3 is TGTGCCAGCAGTTCCGACCATCCACGGGCCGGGGAGCTGTTTTTT. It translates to CASSSDHPRAGELFF.

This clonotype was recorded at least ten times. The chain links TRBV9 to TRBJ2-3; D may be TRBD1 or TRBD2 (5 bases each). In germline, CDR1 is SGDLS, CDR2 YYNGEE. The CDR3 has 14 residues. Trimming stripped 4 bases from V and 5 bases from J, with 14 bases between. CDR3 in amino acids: CASSLAGTKDTQYF. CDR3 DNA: TGTGCCAGCAGCCTTGCCGGGACGAAAGATACGCAGTATTTT.

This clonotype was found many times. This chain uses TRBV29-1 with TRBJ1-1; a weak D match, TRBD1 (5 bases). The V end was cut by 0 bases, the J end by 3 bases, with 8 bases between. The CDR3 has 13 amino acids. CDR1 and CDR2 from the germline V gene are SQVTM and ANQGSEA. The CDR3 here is CSVEEGGYTEAFF. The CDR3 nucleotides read TGCAGCGTTGAAGAGGGGGGTTACACTGAAGCTTTCTTT.

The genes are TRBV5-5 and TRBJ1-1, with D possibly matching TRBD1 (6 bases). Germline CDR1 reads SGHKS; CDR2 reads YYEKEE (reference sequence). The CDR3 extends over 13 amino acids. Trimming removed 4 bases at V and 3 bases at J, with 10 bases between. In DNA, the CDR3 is TGTGCCAGCAGCCTTACAGGGTACACTGAAGCTTTCTTT. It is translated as CASSLTGYTEAFF.

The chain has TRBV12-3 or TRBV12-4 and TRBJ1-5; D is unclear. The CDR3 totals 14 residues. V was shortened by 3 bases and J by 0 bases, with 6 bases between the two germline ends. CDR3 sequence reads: CASSFRASNQPQHF. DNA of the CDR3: TGTGCCAGCAGTTTTCGAGCTAGCAATCAGCCCCAGCATTTT.

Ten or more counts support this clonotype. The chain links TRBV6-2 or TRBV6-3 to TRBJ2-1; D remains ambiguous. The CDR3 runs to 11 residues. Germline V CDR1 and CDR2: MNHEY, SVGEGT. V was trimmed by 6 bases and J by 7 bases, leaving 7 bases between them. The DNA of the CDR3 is TGTGCCAGCAGCTACGGAAATGAGCAGTTCTTC. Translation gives CASSYGNEQFF.

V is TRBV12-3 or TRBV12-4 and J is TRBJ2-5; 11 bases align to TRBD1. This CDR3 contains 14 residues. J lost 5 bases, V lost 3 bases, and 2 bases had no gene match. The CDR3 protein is CASSLDRGQETQYF. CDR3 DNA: TGTGCCAGCAGTTTGGACAGGGGGCAGGAGACCCAGTACTTC.

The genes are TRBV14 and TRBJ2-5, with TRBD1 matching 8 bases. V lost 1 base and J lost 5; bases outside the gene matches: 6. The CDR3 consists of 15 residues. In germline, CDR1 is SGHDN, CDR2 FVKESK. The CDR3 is CASSQAGQGWETQYF. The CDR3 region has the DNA TGTGCCAGCAGCCAAGCTGGACAGGGTTGGGAGACCCAGTACTTC.

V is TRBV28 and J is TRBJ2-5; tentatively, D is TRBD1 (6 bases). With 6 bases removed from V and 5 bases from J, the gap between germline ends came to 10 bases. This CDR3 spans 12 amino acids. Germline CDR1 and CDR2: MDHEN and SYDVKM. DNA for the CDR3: TGTGCCAGCAGAGGACAGAGGGAGACCCAGTACTTC. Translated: CASRGQRETQYF. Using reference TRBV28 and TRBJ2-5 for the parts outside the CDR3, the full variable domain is DVKVTQSSRYLVKRTGEKVFLECVQDMDHENMFWYRQDPGLGLRLIYFSYDVKMKEKGDIPEGYSVSREKKERFSLILESASTNQTSMYLCASRGQRETQYFGPGTRLLVL.

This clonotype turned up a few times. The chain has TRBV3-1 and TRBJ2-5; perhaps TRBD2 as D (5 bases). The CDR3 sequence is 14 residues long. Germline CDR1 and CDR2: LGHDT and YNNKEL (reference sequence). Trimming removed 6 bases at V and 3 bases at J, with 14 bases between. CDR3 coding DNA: TGTGCCAGCAGTCCTTCGGGGTATGAAGAGACCCAGTACTTC. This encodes CASSPSGYEETQYF.

The CDR3 sequence: CASSEGTDTQYF. The CDR3, as DNA: TGTGCCAGCAGCGAAGGGACAGATACGCAGTATTTT. The rearrangement joins TRBV13 to TRBJ2-3; D call uncertain. The CDR3 spans 12 residues. V lost 5 bases and J lost 3, with 6 bases in between. The germline CDR1 and CDR2 sequences are PRHDT and FYEKMQ (reference sequence). The whole variable domain, filled in from reference TRBV13 and TRBJ2-3, reads AAGVIQSPRHLIKEKRETATLKCYPIPRHDTVYWYQQGPGQDPQFLISFYEKMQSDKGSIPDRFSAQQFSDYHSELNMSSLELGDSALYFCASSEGTDTQYFGPGTRLTVL.

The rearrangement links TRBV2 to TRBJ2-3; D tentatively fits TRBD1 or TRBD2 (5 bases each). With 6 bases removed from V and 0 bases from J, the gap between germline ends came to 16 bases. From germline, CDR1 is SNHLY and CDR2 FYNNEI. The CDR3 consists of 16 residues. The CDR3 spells CASSEGKITSTDTQYF. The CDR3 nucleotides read TGTGCCAGCAGCGAGGGGAAGATAACTAGCACAGATACGCAGTATTTT.

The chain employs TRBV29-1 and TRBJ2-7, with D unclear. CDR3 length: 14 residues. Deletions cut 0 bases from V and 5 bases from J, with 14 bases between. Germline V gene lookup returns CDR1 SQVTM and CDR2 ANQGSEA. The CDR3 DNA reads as TGCAGCGTTGAAGAGGTAGGGATTCCGGACGAGCAGTACTTC. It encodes CSVEEVGIPDEQYF.

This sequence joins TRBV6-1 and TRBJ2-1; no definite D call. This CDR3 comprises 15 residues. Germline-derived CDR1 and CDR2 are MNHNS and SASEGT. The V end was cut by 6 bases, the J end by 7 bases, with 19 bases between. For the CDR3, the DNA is TGTGCCAGCAGGGAGCAGCTGGCTACCGGGAATGAGCAGTTCTTC. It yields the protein CASREQLATGNEQFF.

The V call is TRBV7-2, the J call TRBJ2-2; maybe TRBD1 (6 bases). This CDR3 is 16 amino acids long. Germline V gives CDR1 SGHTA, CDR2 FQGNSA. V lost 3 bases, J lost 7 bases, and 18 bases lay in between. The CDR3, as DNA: TGTGCCAGCAGCTTCCTCTTCCCAGGGGTTAACGGGGAGCTGTTTTTT. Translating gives CASSFLFPGVNGELFF.

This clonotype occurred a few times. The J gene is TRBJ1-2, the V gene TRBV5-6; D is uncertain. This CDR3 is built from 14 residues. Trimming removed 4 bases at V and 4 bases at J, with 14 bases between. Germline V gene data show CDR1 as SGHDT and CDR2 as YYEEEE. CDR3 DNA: TGTGCCAGCAGCCCGTCATCCACCTCCTATGGCTACACCTTC. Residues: CASSPSSTSYGYTF.

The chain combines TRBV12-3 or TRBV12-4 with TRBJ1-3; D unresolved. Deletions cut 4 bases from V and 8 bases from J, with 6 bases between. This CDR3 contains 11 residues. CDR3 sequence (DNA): TGTGCCAGCAGTTGGTCAGACACCATATATTTT. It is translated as CASSWSDTIYF.